This T cell receptor (beta chain) emerged from a study of CD8+CD57+ T cells in acquired aplastic anemia. At the level of the study: Yields of DNA that came from sorted CD4+ and CD8+ cells averaged roughly 3.2 ug. Healthy CD8+ samples averaged roughly 9.9 million reads. Whole-study results and caveats: The CD8+ Simpson's diversity of patients and controls was not significantly different. It was found that some 30 CD8+ CDR3 sequences were shared between patients and controls.

Note on this clonotype: Its antigen is not known.

The germline V and J ends were trimmed by 4 bases and 9 bases, with 12 bases remaining between them. The CDR3 covers 12 residues. Per the germline V gene, CDR1 is SNHLY and CDR2 is FYNNEI. Profiling that covered TCR beta VDJ and CDR3 relied on genomic DNA as its template. TCRdb recomputed calls from the reads with MiXCR, one row per CDR3 protein. The sample consists of a few hundred thousand distinct CDR3 sequences, about two thirds of them appearing once. The receptor was isolated from a human donor in good health, serving as a control. This chain connects TRBV2 to TRBJ2-5; no clear D. Sequencing was carried out using sorted CD4+, CD8+, or CD8+CD57+ T cells (not recorded which) from PBMCs. The CDR3 here is CASSGTLAAQYF. The CDR3, as DNA: TGTGCCAGCAGTGGGACCCTTGCGGCCCAGTACTTC.